This T cell receptor beta chain derives from a study of T cells in Graves' hyperthyroidism and ophthalmopathy. Used for diagnoses were clinical symptoms, serum thyroxine and TRAb, thyroid ultrasound and orbital computed tomography. Out of approximately 10 ml of fresh peripheral blood came the PBMCs. What was amplified from RNA transcripts were TCR beta CDR3 regions. Initially, a first-round RT-PCR of the TCR CDR3 employed the HTBI primer set. Via MiXCR, TCRdb re-called the multiplex PCR reads, giving one row per CDR3 protein. There are fewer than 450,000 distinct CDR3 sequences in the sample; about 18% occur only once, and roughly 35% lies in the top ten. There are many counts of this clonotype. Its specificity is not known. Broader study findings: Peripheral blood also featured most of the thyroid clonotypes expanded above 0.001.

The CDR3 length is 12 residues. Germline assignment: CDR1 DFQATT and CDR2 SNEGSKA (reference sequence). Between the trimmed V and J ends, which lost 2 bases and 5 bases, there was a span of 9 bases. The source is a woman aged 25 to 45 with Graves' hyperthyroidism that later progressed to Graves' ophthalmopathy. Sample: blood. V usage is TRBV20-1 and J usage is TRBJ2-5; D is uncertain. The CDR3 loop reads CSARRVAETQYF. Here the CDR3 DNA reads TGCAGTGCTAGAAGAGTGGCGGAGACCCAGTACTTC.